This T cell receptor (beta chain) came from a study of vaccination effects on CD4 cells after COVID-19. Background on the study: Everyone in the study got two shots of either the BNT162b2 or mRNA-1273 vaccine.

The CDR3 runs 20 residues. V trimming: 0 bases; J trimming: 3 bases; junction bases outside the gene matches: 19. Germline V gene sequence: CDR1 MRHNA, CDR2 SNTAGT. Overall study results and limits: Cross-reaction with common cold coronaviruses was seen in only 1 of 255 vaccine-induced clones from healthy vaccinees.

A remark on this clone: What it recognizes is unknown.

Libraries were prepared by immunoSEQ multiplex PCR; TCRdb keeps only in-frame clonotypes and omits some of them. This sample has about 23,000 clones, with around 74% found just once. Within the ViraFEST assay, antigen-specific CD4+ T cells underwent expansion with viral peptide pools prior to sequencing. Subsequent to roughly 9 days of culture, CD4+ T cells were isolated. Neither prior SARS-CoV-2 infection nor positive nucleocapsid antibodies were present in the vaccine recipients. Every well housed two million PBMC, which grew in culture alongside 8.5 to 10 IU/ml IL-2 and around 9.4 ug/ml peptides. The authors replaced half the medium with IL-2 medium on days 3 and 7.

This clonotype originated in a human donor who received a COVID-19 vaccine. J is TRBJ2-7 and V is TRBV6-4; TRBD2 agrees at 8 bases. Sample: CD4+ T cells from PBMCs cultured with SARS-CoV-2 spike peptides, taken before COVID-19 vaccination. The CDR3 region is CASSDSGGCFERESHYEQYF. Written as DNA, the CDR3 is TGTGCCAGCAGTGACTCTGGCGGGTGTTTCGAGCGGGAGTCCCACTACGAGCAGTACTTC.